These 17 T cell receptor beta chains came from one sample sequenced in a study of long-term antiretroviral therapy in people with HIV. They ran version v3.0 of the immunoSEQ assay at survey level. TCRdb keeps only in-frame clones here, not all; method: immunoSEQ multiplex PCR. This table holds tens of thousands of clones, 65% to 90% found once. This specimen was unsorted PBMCs, taken 0.3 years after starting antiretroviral therapy. These TCRs come from a man younger than 35 with HIV.

The chain couples TRBV19 to TRBJ2-2; perhaps D is TRBD1 or TRBD2 (5 bases each). V was clipped by 2 bases and J by 4 bases, with 17 bases between them. The CDR3 is 17 amino acids. Germline V gene lookup returns CDR1 LNHDA and CDR2 SQIVND (reference sequence). The chain's CDR3 is CASSIKDLGTLTGELFF. For the CDR3, the DNA is TGTGCCAGTAGTATAAAGGACCTCGGGACCCTCACCGGGGAGCTGTTTTTT.

This clone has a single count. The chain has TRBV5-1 and TRBJ1-2; 9 bases agree with TRBD1. With V trimmed by 0 bases and J by 11 bases, 5 bases remained unmatched. Germline assignment: CDR1 SGHRS and CDR2 YFSETQ. CDR3 size: 13 residues. The CDR3 coding sequence is TGCGCCAGCAGCTTGGGGGACAGGGCAGGTTACACCTTC. Its protein is CASSLGDRAGYTF.

J is TRBJ1-2 and V is TRBV28; possibly TRBD1 for D (5 bases). This CDR3 region has 14 residues. V gave up 6 bases and J gave up 2 bases, with 13 bases separating them. Germline CDR1 is MDHEN and CDR2 is SYDVKM. DNA for the CDR3: TGTGCCAGCAGAGAACAGGCGTCGAACTATGGCTACACCTTC. Translated, it gives CASREQASNYGYTF.

This chain connects TRBV4-3 to TRBJ1-3; weak D call: TRBD1 (5 bases). In germline, CDR1 is LGHNA, CDR2 YSLEER. CDR3 size: 15 residues. Trimming left V 4 bases short and J 3 bases short, with 13 bases between. CDR3 in DNA: TGCGCCAGCAGCCTAAAGCAGGGATATGGAAACACCATATATTTT. Amino acids: CASSLKQGYGNTIYF.

The chain uses TRBV6-4 and TRBJ2-5; no definite D call. This CDR3 spans 12 amino acids. The germline V and J ends were trimmed by 6 bases and 3 bases, with 8 bases remaining between them. Per the germline V gene, CDR1 is MRHNA and CDR2 is SNTAGT. CDR3 in DNA: TGTGCCAGCAGACAAGAAAAAGAGACCCAGTACTTC. Encoded protein: CASRQEKETQYF.

The J gene is TRBJ1-5, the V gene TRBV7-6; D might be TRBD1 (5 bases). This CDR3 contains 13 residues. Per germline, CDR1 SGHVS and CDR2 FNYEAQ. V gave up 5 bases and J gave up 5 bases, with 10 bases separating them. The chain's CDR3 is CASSPDSYQPQHF. For the CDR3, the DNA is TGTGCCAGCAGCCCTGACAGCTATCAGCCCCAGCATTTT.

The chain recombines TRBV28 with TRBJ2-5; the match to TRBD2 covers 7 bases. J lost 1 base, V lost 6 bases, and 5 bases had no gene match. Germline CDR1 and CDR2: MDHEN and SYDVKM. The CDR3 extends over 14 amino acids. This CDR3 reads CASRLAYLQETQYF. In DNA, the CDR3 is TGTGCCAGCAGACTAGCGTACCTCCAAGAGACCCAGTACTTC.

This rearrangement joins TRBV7-8 to TRBJ2-7; D is unresolved. V shed 6 bases and J shed 2 bases, with 14 bases lying between them. The CDR3 runs 14 residues. Germline V lookup: CDR1 SGHVS, CDR2 FQNEAQ. CDR3 in amino acids: CASSPNFRTYEQYF. In DNA, the CDR3 is TGTGCCAGCAGTCCTAATTTCAGGACCTACGAGCAGTACTTC.

Here the CDR3 DNA reads TGTGCCAGCTCACCACGAGGGGTTAGGGCTGAAGCTTTCTTT. The encoded protein is CASSPRGVRAEAFF. The chain recombines TRBV18 with TRBJ1-1; D might be TRBD1 (5 bases). The CDR3 runs to 14 residues. CDR1 KGHSH and CDR2 LQKENI come from the germline V gene. Deletions cut 1 base from V and 6 bases from J, with 12 bases between.

This clone was detected a few times. J is TRBJ1-2 and V is TRBV30; D unclear. V dropped 1 base and J dropped 4 bases, with 7 bases sitting between them. Per germline, CDR1 GTSNPN and CDR2 SVGIG (reference sequence). This CDR3 comprises 12 residues. This CDR3 is CAWSGETYGYTF. Written as DNA, the CDR3 is TGTGCCTGGAGTGGAGAGACCTATGGCTACACCTTC.

The rearrangement links TRBV4-2 to TRBJ2-1, with D perhaps TRBD2 (5 bases). The CDR3 loop spans 17 amino acids. The germline V gene encodes CDR1 LGHNA and CDR2 YNFKEQ. V was trimmed by 0 bases and J by 0 bases, leaving 12 bases between them. The CDR3 region is CASSQDGGPSSYNEQFF. The CDR3 bases are TGTGCCAGCAGCCAAGATGGAGGCCCGAGCTCCTACAATGAGCAGTTCTTC.

This clone was seen a single time. The V and J genes are TRBV11-2 and TRBJ2-7, with D hard to call. CDR3 length equals 16 residues. The germline V and J ends were trimmed by 4 bases and 0 bases, with 16 bases remaining between them. CDR1 SGHAT and CDR2 FQNNGV come from the germline V gene. For the CDR3, the DNA is TGTGCCAGCAGCTCTTTCAGGACCCGAAGCTCCTACGAGCAGTACTTC. Amino acids: CASSSFRTRSSYEQYF.

This chain uses TRBV29-1 with TRBJ1-3; 7 bases are shared with TRBD1. J gave up 15 bases and V 1 base, and 15 bases lay outside the gene matches. Germline CDR1 reads SQVTM; CDR2 reads ANQGSEA. This CDR3 region has 14 residues. The CDR3 spells CSVEGIQGPAGRYF. The CDR3 DNA reads as TGCAGCGTTGAAGGGATACAGGGGCCCGCGGGGAGATATTTT.

This chain uses TRBV9 with TRBJ2-7, with D possibly being TRBD2 (6 bases). Trimming stripped 0 bases from V and 0 bases from J, with 13 bases between. Germline CDR1 reads SGDLS; CDR2 reads YYNGEE. The length of the CDR3 is 16 residues. Here the CDR3 DNA reads TGTGCCAGCAGCGTAGGAGCTAGCGAGTACTCCTACGAGCAGTACTTC. This sequence encodes CASSVGASEYSYEQYF. The whole variable domain, remainder taken from reference TRBV9 and TRBJ2-7, is DSGVTQTPKHLITATGQRVTLRCSPRSGDLSVYWYQQSLDQGLQFLIQYYNGEERAKGNILERFSAQQFPDLHSELNLSSLELGDSALYFCASSVGASEYSYEQYFGPGTRLTVT.

This clone was counted between two and nine times. The chain recombines TRBV6-5 with TRBJ2-7; D unclear. V gave up 9 bases and J gave up 0 bases, with 15 bases separating them. The CDR3 runs to 14 residues. Germline V gene sequence: CDR1 MNHEY, CDR2 SVGAGI. The CDR3 DNA follows: TGTGCCAGTTCCCCAGAGTCTTACTCCTACGAGCAGTACTTC. Its translation: CASSPESYSYEQYF.

This clone was counted a few times. The chain employs TRBV9 and TRBJ2-7, with a weak D call TRBD2 (5 bases). Trimming took off 1 base at V and 7 bases at J, with 12 bases between the two ends. Germline CDR1 SGDLS, CDR2 YYNGEE. This CDR3 contains 13 residues. For the CDR3, the DNA is TGTGCCAGCAGCGTAACCGGGTCGGGGGAGCAGTACTTC. It encodes CASSVTGSGEQYF.

V and J are TRBV5-1 and TRBJ1-2; 12 bases fit TRBD1. Per germline, CDR1 SGHRS and CDR2 YFSETQ. V gave up 2 bases and J gave up 8 bases; unmatched junction bases: 4. The CDR3 spans 14 residues. The CDR3 here is CASSFAGTGGGYTF. The CDR3 DNA follows: TGCGCCAGCAGCTTCGCCGGGACAGGGGGCGGCTACACCTTC. The full variable domain, completed using reference TRBV5-1 and TRBJ1-2, is KAGVTQTPRYLIKTRGQQVTLSCSPISGHRSVSWYQQTPGQGLQFLFEYFSETQRNKGNFPGRFSGRQFSNSRSEMNVSTLELGDSALYLCASSFAGTGGGYTFGSGTRLTVV.